These 9 T cell receptor beta chains were all obtained from the same sample, sequenced in a study of immune cell composition in non-small cell lung cancer. Sequenced by immunoSEQ multiplex PCR; TCRdb stores in-frame clones only, minus some. The table has around 11,000 clones, around 60% seen once. Sample: lung tumor tissue. Receptors were obtained from a human donor with non-small cell lung cancer.

V gene TRBV9 combines with J gene TRBJ2-1; possible D gene TRBD2, 5 bases. Trimming left V 0 bases short and J 5 bases short, with 9 bases between. The germline gives CDR1 SGDLS, CDR2 YYNGEE. The CDR3 length is 14 residues. CDR3 sequence reads: CASSVGTFNNEQFF. In DNA, the CDR3 is TGTGCCAGCAGCGTAGGGACTTTCAACAATGAGCAGTTCTTC.

The V call is TRBV28, the J call TRBJ1-4; a possible D gene is TRBD1 (5 bases). This CDR3 is 14 amino acids long. The V gene lost 3 bases and the J gene lost 7 bases, with 12 bases spanning the gap. In germline, CDR1 is MDHEN, CDR2 SYDVKM. The CDR3 region has the DNA TGTGCCAGCAGTTTTACGACCGGGGGTGAAAAACTGTTTTTT. Amino acid sequence: CASSFTTGGEKLFF. The whole variable domain, remainder taken from reference TRBV28 and TRBJ1-4, is DVKVTQSSRYLVKRTGEKVFLECVQDMDHENMFWYRQDPGLGLRLIYFSYDVKMKEKGDIPEGYSVSREKKERFSLILESASTNQTSMYLCASSFTTGGEKLFFGSGTQLSVL.

This clone was observed a few times. The chain carries TRBV4-3 and TRBJ2-7, with TRBD1 matching over 7 bases. Germline CDR1 and CDR2: LGHNA and YSLEER. J lost 3 bases, V lost 4 bases, and 3 bases had no gene match. The CDR3 spans 13 residues. Here the CDR3 DNA reads TGCGCCAGCAGCCGGGCAGGGGGCTACGAGCAGTACTTC. Translation gives CASSRAGGYEQYF.

A word on this clone: A read error may produce the germline difference seen at one junction end. The J gene is TRBJ2-1, the V gene TRBV19, with a possible D match to TRBD1 (6 bases). The CDR3 has 12 amino acids. CDR1 is LNHDA, CDR2 SQIVND, per germline (reference sequence). CDR3 nucleotides: TGTGCCAGTAGTGTAGACAGGATCGAGCAGTTCTTC. Its protein product is CASSVDRIEQFF. Variable domain in full (rest from reference TRBV19 and TRBJ2-1): DGGITQSPKYLFRKEGQNVTLSCEQNLNHDAMYWYRQDPGQGLRLIYYSQIVNDFQKGDIAEGYSVSREKKESFPLTVTSAQKNPTAFYLCASSVDRIEQFFGPGTRLTVL.

This clone showed up just a few times. The J gene is TRBJ1-1, the V gene TRBV6-5, with TRBD1 identical over 7 bases. Losses at the gene ends were 0 bases for V and 1 base for J; bases not matched to a gene: 2. The V gene's germline CDR1 is MNHEY and CDR2 SVGAGI. This CDR3 is built from 15 residues. CDR3 sequence: CASSYSGQTNTEAFF. CDR3 bases: TGTGCCAGCAGTTACTCGGGACAGACGAACACTGAAGCTTTCTTT.

The chain has TRBV5-4 and TRBJ2-2; 9 bases match TRBD2. The germline V gene has CDR1 SGHNT and CDR2 YYREEE (reference sequence). J lost 2 bases, V lost 4 bases, and 6 bases had no gene match. The CDR3 loop spans 16 amino acids. CDR3 DNA: TGTGCCAGCAGCGACGGCGGGAGGGCCAACACCGGGGAGCTGTTTTTT. As protein: CASSDGGRANTGELFF.

The chain recombines TRBV7-2 with TRBJ2-1, with D possibly matching TRBD1 (6 bases). The germline gives CDR1 SGHTA, CDR2 FQGNSA. Deletions cut 5 bases from V and 6 bases from J, with 17 bases between. The CDR3 loop spans 15 amino acids. The CDR3 nucleotides read TGTGCCAGCAGCCCAGGGGTGGGCGGCGGCAATGAGCAGTTCTTC. Amino acid sequence: CASSPGVGGGNEQFF. The entire variable domain, with the rest obtained from reference TRBV7-2 and TRBJ2-1, is as follows: GAGVSQSPSNKVTEKGKDVELRCDPISGHTALYWYRQSLGQGLEFLIYFQGNSAPDKSGLPSDRFSAERTGGSVSTLTIQRTQQEDSAVYLCASSPGVGGGNEQFFGPGTRLTVL.

A word on this clone: Germline and junction disagree at one end, which may indicate a read error. The chain carries TRBV7-7 and TRBJ2-5; TRBD2 matches 10 bases. CDR1 SSHAT and CDR2 FNYEAQ come from the germline V gene (reference sequence). The CDR3 runs 14 residues. The CDR3 sequence is CASSPGLAKETQYF. In DNA form, the CDR3 reads TGTGCTAGCAGCCCGGGACTAGCGAAAGAGACCCAGTACTTC.

This clone has only a few counts. The rearrangement uses TRBV6-5 and TRBJ1-1, with 7 positions matching TRBD1. V was pared by 5 bases and J by 0 bases, with 3 bases of the junction left unmatched. The germline V gene encodes CDR1 MNHEY and CDR2 SVGAGI. CDR3 length: 14 residues. CDR3: CASSPTGVNTEAFF. CDR3 bases: TGTGCCAGCAGTCCCACAGGGGTGAACACTGAAGCTTTCTTT.